This T cell receptor (beta chain) was found in a study of early T cells in non-severe SARS-CoV-2 infection. Looking at the study overall: Chains stayed unpaired after sequencing of bulk RNA from unsorted whole blood.

The table lists this clonotype with a few counts. What it binds is unknown. Each CDR3 protein gets one entry after TCRdb re-called the 5' RACE reads with MiXCR. The sample records around 49,000 distinct CDR3 sequences, around a tenth being singletons. The germline V gene has CDR1 MNHEY and CDR2 SVGEGT. CDR3 length: 13 amino acids. V shed 5 bases, J shed 6 bases, and the junction held 6 bases outside the gene matches. Study-wide results and limits: VDJdb-based matching was biased toward anti-spike CD8 responses and missed private and CD4 specificities.

Sequences were obtained from whole blood. J is TRBJ2-7 and V is TRBV6-2 or TRBV6-3; 8 positions agree with TRBD1. The TCR was taken from an adult who was a healthcare worker with PCR-confirmed SARS-CoV-2 infection or an uninfected control (not recorded which). The CDR3 protein is CASSPGQGGEQYF. The CDR3 DNA follows: TGTGCCAGCAGTCCCGGACAGGGCGGCGAGCAGTACTTC.